A selection of T cell receptor beta chains follows, all from one sample in a study of blood T cell repertoires in COVID-19. TCRdb's table, derived via immunoSEQ multiplex PCR, lists solely in-frame clones and lacks some. The sample lists roughly 200,000 clones, 84% occurring once. Sequences were obtained from PBMCs or T cells enriched from blood (not recorded which). Every receptor here comes from a woman in her thirties who had been exposed to COVID-19. CDR3s include the opening cysteine and the closing phenylalanine or tryptophan. Each record gives: V gene, D gene, J gene, clone size, CDR3 protein, CDR3 DNA. A D gene is named only where the DNA matches it firmly. The size entry is marked missing in some rows and otherwise reads once, few, many or a size class.

V gene: TRBV29-1
D gene: NA
J gene: TRBJ1-2
clone size: NA
CDR3 protein: CSVGGGKEYTF
CDR3 DNA: TGCAGCGTTGGGGGGGGTAAGGAGTACACCTTC

V gene: TRBV6-5
D gene: TRBD1
J gene: TRBJ1-6
clone size: NA
CDR3 protein: CASSPSGTGDSPLHF
CDR3 DNA: TGTGCCAGCAGTCCTTCCGGGACAGGGGATTCACCCCTCCACTTT

V gene: TRBV5-6
D gene: NA
J gene: TRBJ1-4
clone size: NA
CDR3 protein: CASSLVANEKLFF
CDR3 DNA: TGTGCCAGCAGCTTGGTAGCTAATGAAAAACTGTTTTTT

V gene: TRBV11-2
D gene: TRBD1
J gene: TRBJ2-1
clone size: NA
CDR3 protein: CASSPTGVYSNEQFF
CDR3 DNA: TGTGCCAGCAGCCCCACAGGGGTTTATAGCAATGAGCAGTTCTTC

V gene: TRBV19
D gene: TRBD1
J gene: TRBJ2-2
clone size: NA
CDR3 protein: CASRPGGLNTGELFF
CDR3 DNA: TGTGCCAGTAGACCAGGGGGCCTGAACACCGGGGAGCTGTTTTTT

V gene: TRBV6-5
D gene: TRBD1
J gene: TRBJ2-4
clone size: NA
CDR3 protein: CASSYGQGRSDIQYF
CDR3 DNA: TGTGCCAGCAGTTACGGACAGGGACGGTCGGACATTCAGTACTTC

V gene: TRBV7-6
D gene: TRBD1
J gene: TRBJ2-5
clone size: NA
CDR3 protein: CASSDDRERTQYF
CDR3 DNA: TGTGCCAGCAGCGACGACAGGGAACGGACCCAGTACTTC

V gene: TRBV11-2
D gene: NA
J gene: TRBJ2-3
clone size: once
CDR3 protein: CASSSSGGSPDTQYF
CDR3 DNA: TGTGCCAGCAGCTCCTCCGGGGGTTCCCCAGATACGCAGTATTTT

V gene: TRBV7-9
D gene: TRBD1
J gene: TRBJ2-2
clone size: NA
CDR3 protein: CASSPRVTGASRGELFF
CDR3 DNA: TGTGCCAGCAGCCCCCGGGTGACAGGGGCCTCTAGAGGGGAGCTGTTTTTT

V gene: TRBV6-4
D gene: TRBD2
J gene: TRBJ2-1
clone size: NA
CDR3 protein: CASSAILAGGYNEQFF
CDR3 DNA: TGTGCCAGCAGCGCCATCCTAGCGGGGGGGTACAATGAGCAGTTCTTC

V gene: TRBV29-1
D gene: TRBD1
J gene: TRBJ1-2
clone size: NA
CDR3 protein: CSVEGSGQGDGYTF
CDR3 DNA: TGCAGCGTTGAAGGATCGGGACAGGGAGATGGCTACACCTTC

V gene: TRBV7-8
D gene: TRBD1
J gene: TRBJ1-2
clone size: NA
CDR3 protein: CASSPRGLGYTF
CDR3 DNA: TGTGCCAGCAGCCCCAGGGGGCTCGGCTACACCTTC

V gene: TRBV14
D gene: NA
J gene: TRBJ2-7
clone size: NA
CDR3 protein: CASSRGQFTYEQYF
CDR3 DNA: TGTGCCAGCAGCCGAGGACAGTTTACCTACGAGCAGTACTTC

V gene: TRBV30
D gene: NA
J gene: TRBJ2-3
clone size: NA
CDR3 protein: CAWSPGLSTDTQYF
CDR3 DNA: TGTGCCTGGAGTCCAGGGCTAAGCACAGATACGCAGTATTTT

V gene: TRBV5-1
D gene: NA
J gene: TRBJ1-3
clone size: NA
CDR3 protein: CASSLGGLDTIYF
CDR3 DNA: TGCGCCAGCAGCTTAGGAGGGCTCGACACCATATATTTT

V gene: TRBV5-5
D gene: NA
J gene: TRBJ1-2
clone size: once
CDR3 protein: CASSPDSRNYGYTF
CDR3 DNA: TGTGCCAGCAGCCCGGACAGCCGTAACTATGGCTACACCTTC

V gene: TRBV6-4
D gene: TRBD1
J gene: TRBJ1-2
clone size: NA
CDR3 protein: CASSDPPGGTGSNYGYTF
CDR3 DNA: TGTGCCAGCAGTGACCCTCCAGGGGGGACAGGTTCTAACTATGGCTACACCTTC

V gene: TRBV5-1
D gene: NA
J gene: TRBJ2-7
clone size: NA
CDR3 protein: CASGPGEGTDEQYF
CDR3 DNA: TGCGCCAGCGGTCCAGGGGAGGGCACCGACGAGCAGTACTTC

V gene: TRBV6-6
D gene: TRBD1
J gene: TRBJ1-2
clone size: NA
CDR3 protein: CASSPPDRGLLVYGYTF
CDR3 DNA: TGTGCCAGCAGTCCTCCGGACAGGGGGCTGCTCGTCTATGGCTACACCTTC

V gene: TRBV7-3
D gene: TRBD2
J gene: TRBJ2-1
clone size: many
CDR3 protein: CASSLSLAGAGNEQFF
CDR3 DNA: TGTGCCAGCAGCTTATCCCTAGCGGGGGCCGGGAATGAGCAGTTCTTC

V gene: TRBV4-1
D gene: TRBD1
J gene: TRBJ1-2
clone size: NA
CDR3 protein: CASSQDRWAGQANNYGYTF
CDR3 DNA: TGCGCCAGCAGCCAAGATCGTTGGGCCGGACAGGCGAACAACTATGGCTACACCTTC

V gene: TRBV9
D gene: TRBD1
J gene: TRBJ2-5
clone size: NA
CDR3 protein: CASQTTGGLGETQYF
CDR3 DNA: TGTGCCAGTCAAACGACAGGGGGCCTCGGGGAGACCCAGTACTTC

V gene: TRBV10-3
D gene: TRBD1
J gene: TRBJ1-6
clone size: NA
CDR3 protein: CATTGQGNSPLHF
CDR3 DNA: TGTGCCACCACGGGACAGGGGAATTCACCCCTCCACTTT

V gene: TRBV7-8
D gene: TRBD2
J gene: TRBJ2-1
clone size: NA
CDR3 protein: CASSLAGLAGGWNEQFF
CDR3 DNA: TGTGCCAGCAGCTTAGCTGGGCTAGCGGGGGGGTGGAATGAGCAGTTCTTC

V gene: TRBV11-2
D gene: NA
J gene: TRBJ2-3
clone size: NA
CDR3 protein: CASRPGAGDRGATDTQYF
CDR3 DNA: TGTGCCAGCAGACCGGGCGCGGGAGACAGGGGAGCCACAGATACGCAGTATTTT

V gene: TRBV3-1/TRBV3-2
D gene: NA
J gene: TRBJ1-1
clone size: NA
CDR3 protein: CASIQTGVNTEAFF
CDR3 DNA: TGTGCCAGCATCCAGACAGGCGTAAACACTGAAGCTTTCTTT

V gene: TRBV25-1
D gene: NA
J gene: TRBJ1-2
clone size: once
CDR3 protein: CASSESAREYYGYTF
CDR3 DNA: TGTGCCAGCAGTGAATCGGCCAGGGAATACTATGGCTACACCTTC

V gene: TRBV19
D gene: NA
J gene: TRBJ1-1
clone size: NA
CDR3 protein: CASSPRTDLGNTEAFF
CDR3 DNA: TGTGCCAGTAGCCCCAGGACAGACTTGGGAAACACTGAAGCTTTCTTT

V gene: TRBV18
D gene: NA
J gene: TRBJ2-3
clone size: NA
CDR3 protein: CASSAGQISLTTDTQYF
CDR3 DNA: TGTGCCAGCTCTGCGGGACAGATCTCGTTAACCACAGATACGCAGTATTTT

V gene: TRBV5-1
D gene: NA
J gene: TRBJ1-2
clone size: NA
CDR3 protein: CASSLEGDNGYTF
CDR3 DNA: TGCGCCAGCAGCTTGGAAGGAGATAATGGCTACACCTTC

V gene: TRBV6-5
D gene: NA
J gene: TRBJ1-5
clone size: once
CDR3 protein: CASSLGQTNQPQHF
CDR3 DNA: TGTGCCAGCAGCTTAGGACAGACAAATCAGCCCCAGCATTTT

V gene: TRBV7-8
D gene: TRBD1
J gene: TRBJ2-2
clone size: NA
CDR3 protein: CASSSWTGGSTGELFF
CDR3 DNA: TGTGCCAGCAGCTCATGGACAGGGGGCTCAACCGGGGAGCTGTTTTTT

V gene: TRBV9
D gene: TRBD1
J gene: TRBJ1-5
clone size: NA
CDR3 protein: CASSATGHNQPQHF
CDR3 DNA: TGTGCCAGCAGCGCGACAGGGCACAATCAGCCCCAGCATTTT

V gene: TRBV7-2
D gene: TRBD1
J gene: TRBJ2-1
clone size: few
CDR3 protein: CASSLRGQGTNEQFF
CDR3 DNA: TGTGCCAGCAGCCTACGGGGACAGGGGACGAATGAGCAGTTCTTC

V gene: TRBV13
D gene: TRBD1
J gene: TRBJ1-5
clone size: medium-sized
CDR3 protein: CASSFGTGGSQPQHF
CDR3 DNA: TGTGCCAGCAGCTTTGGGACAGGGGGAAGTCAGCCCCAGCATTTT

V gene: TRBV6-2/TRBV6-3
D gene: NA
J gene: TRBJ1-1
clone size: NA
CDR3 protein: CASSPTTALNTEAFF
CDR3 DNA: TGTGCCAGCAGTCCGACGACAGCCCTGAACACTGAAGCTTTCTTT

V gene: TRBV10-1
D gene: NA
J gene: TRBJ2-1
clone size: NA
CDR3 protein: CASSGTSGRGPLNEQFF
CDR3 DNA: TGCGCCAGCAGTGGGACATCGGGGCGGGGGCCCCTAAATGAGCAGTTCTTC

V gene: TRBV5-8
D gene: NA
J gene: TRBJ2-7
clone size: NA
CDR3 protein: CASSLVPTDEQYF
CDR3 DNA: TGTGCCAGCAGCTTGGTCCCGACAGACGAGCAGTACTTC

V gene: TRBV5-3
D gene: NA
J gene: TRBJ2-6
clone size: few
CDR3 protein: CAPADVTDPSGANVLTF
CDR3 DNA: TGTGCCCCCGCAGATGTGACAGACCCCTCTGGGGCCAACGTCCTGACTTTC

V gene: TRBV19
D gene: TRBD2
J gene: TRBJ2-7
clone size: NA
CDR3 protein: CASLQRGGLGYF
CDR3 DNA: TGTGCCAGTCTACAGCGGGGGGGCCTGGGGTACTTC

V gene: TRBV6-5
D gene: NA
J gene: TRBJ1-5
clone size: NA
CDR3 protein: CASRDRVDQPQHF
CDR3 DNA: TGTGCCAGCAGGGATCGGGTGGATCAGCCCCAGCATTTT

V gene: TRBV6-2/TRBV6-3
D gene: NA
J gene: TRBJ1-6
clone size: NA
CDR3 protein: CASSRNDRYNSPLHF
CDR3 DNA: TGTGCCAGCAGCCGGAACGACAGATATAATTCACCCCTCCACTTT

V gene: TRBV5-4
D gene: NA
J gene: TRBJ2-4
clone size: NA
CDR3 protein: CASSPRPAKNIQYF
CDR3 DNA: TGTGCCAGCAGCCCTCGTCCAGCCAAAAACATTCAGTACTTC

V gene: TRBV5-1
D gene: TRBD1
J gene: TRBJ1-2
clone size: NA
CDR3 protein: CASSLDRGPQGYTF
CDR3 DNA: TGCGCCAGCAGCCTCGACAGGGGGCCTCAAGGCTACACCTTC

V gene: TRBV14
D gene: NA
J gene: TRBJ1-2
clone size: NA
CDR3 protein: CASSQIILEGGTHGYTF
CDR3 DNA: TGTGCCAGCAGCCAAATAATTTTGGAGGGAGGGACCCATGGCTACACCTTC

V gene: TRBV7-3
D gene: NA
J gene: TRBJ1-6
clone size: NA
CDR3 protein: CASSLSGQGSGSPLHF
CDR3 DNA: TGTGCCAGCAGCTTAAGTGGGCAGGGATCCGGTTCACCCCTCCACTTT

V gene: TRBV19
D gene: TRBD1
J gene: TRBJ2-7
clone size: NA
CDR3 protein: CASLPGQGYEQYF
CDR3 DNA: TGTGCCAGTCTCCCGGGACAGGGTTACGAGCAGTACTTC